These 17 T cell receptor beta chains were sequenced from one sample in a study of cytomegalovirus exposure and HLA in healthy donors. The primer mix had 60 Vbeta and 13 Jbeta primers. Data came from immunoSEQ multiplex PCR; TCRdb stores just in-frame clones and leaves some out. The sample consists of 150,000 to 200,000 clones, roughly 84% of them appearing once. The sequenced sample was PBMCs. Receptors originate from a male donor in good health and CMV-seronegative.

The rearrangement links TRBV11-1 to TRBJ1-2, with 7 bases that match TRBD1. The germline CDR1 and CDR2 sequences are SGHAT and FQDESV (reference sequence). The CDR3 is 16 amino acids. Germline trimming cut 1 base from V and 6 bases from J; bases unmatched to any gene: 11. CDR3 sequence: CASSLEATGQYHGYTF. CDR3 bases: TGTGCCAGCAGCTTAGAGGCGACGGGACAGTACCATGGCTACACCTTC.

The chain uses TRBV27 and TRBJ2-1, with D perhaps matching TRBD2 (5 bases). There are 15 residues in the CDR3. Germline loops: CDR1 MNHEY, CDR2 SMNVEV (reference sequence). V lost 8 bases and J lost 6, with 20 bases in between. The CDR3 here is CASSPGVPAANEQFF. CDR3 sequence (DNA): TGTGCCAGCTCCCCTGGCGTTCCAGCGGCCAATGAGCAGTTCTTC.

The CDR3 region has the DNA TGTGCCAGCAGTAACCAGGACCCGGGGGATACGCAGTATTTT. Encoded protein: CASSNQDPGDTQYF. The J gene is TRBJ2-3, the V gene TRBV11-1; possibly TRBD2 for D (5 bases). V was cut by 6 bases and J by 6 bases, with 16 bases left in between. The CDR3 is made up of 14 amino acids. CDR1 and CDR2 (germline): SGHAT, FQDESV (reference sequence). Together with reference TRBV11-1 and TRBJ2-3, the CDR3 gives the full variable domain: EAEVAQSPRYKITEKSQAVAFWCDPISGHATLYWYRQILGQGPELLVQFQDESVVDDSQLPKDRFSAERLKGVDSTLKIQPAELGDSAMYLCASSNQDPGDTQYFGPGTRLTVL.

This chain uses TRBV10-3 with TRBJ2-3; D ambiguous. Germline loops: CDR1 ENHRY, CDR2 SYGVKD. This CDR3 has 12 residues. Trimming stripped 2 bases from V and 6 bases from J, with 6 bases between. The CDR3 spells CAISEVLDTQYF. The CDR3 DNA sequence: TGTGCCATCAGTGAGGTTCTGGATACGCAGTATTTT.

The DNA of the CDR3 is TGTGCCAGCAGCCGACAGGGGGGCTCGGTTGGTGAAAAACTGTTTTTT. It is translated as CASSRQGGSVGEKLFF. The chain links TRBV28 to TRBJ1-4, with TRBD1 identical over 9 bases. Germline CDR1 is MDHEN and CDR2 is SYDVKM. The junction had 12 bases not matched to a gene; V was cut back by 6 bases and J by 7 bases. This CDR3 has 16 residues.

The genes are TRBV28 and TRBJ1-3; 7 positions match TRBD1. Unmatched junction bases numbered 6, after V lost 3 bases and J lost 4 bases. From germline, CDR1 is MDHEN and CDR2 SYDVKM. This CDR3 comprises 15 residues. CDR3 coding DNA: TGTGCCAGCAGTTTTAGGGGGCTTGAGGGAAACACCATATATTTT. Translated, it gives CASSFRGLEGNTIYF.

The CDR3 sequence is CASQYMGLSWTGELFF. CDR3 in DNA: TGTGCCAGCCAATATATGGGACTCTCATGGACCGGGGAGCTGTTTTTT. This chain joins TRBV19 and TRBJ2-2; perhaps TRBD2 as D (6 bases). V was shortened by 9 bases and J by 5 bases, with 22 bases between the two germline ends. This CDR3 spans 16 amino acids. Germline assignment: CDR1 LNHDA and CDR2 SQIVND (reference sequence).

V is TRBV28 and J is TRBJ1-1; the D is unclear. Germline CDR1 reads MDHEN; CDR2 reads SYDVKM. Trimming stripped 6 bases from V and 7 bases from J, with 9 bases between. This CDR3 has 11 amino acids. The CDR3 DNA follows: TGTGCCAGCAGGCTGGGGAGTGAAGCTTTCTTT. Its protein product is CASRLGSEAFF.

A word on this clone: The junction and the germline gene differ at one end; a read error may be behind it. The CDR3 region has the DNA TGTGCCAGTAGCCCTAGAGAAGGCAGGACGATAGCTGGGGCTAACGTCCTGACTTTC. Translated: CASSPREGRTIAGANVLTF. This chain links TRBV19 with TRBJ2-6; maybe TRBD1 (5 bases). The V gene's germline CDR1 is LNHDA and CDR2 SQIVND (reference sequence). The CDR3 runs 19 residues.

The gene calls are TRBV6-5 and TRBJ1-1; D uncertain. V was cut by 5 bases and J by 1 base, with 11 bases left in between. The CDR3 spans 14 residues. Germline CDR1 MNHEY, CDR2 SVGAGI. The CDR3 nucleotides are TGTGCCAGCAGTAAAAGGGCGGGGAACACTGAAGCTTTCTTT. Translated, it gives CASSKRAGNTEAFF.

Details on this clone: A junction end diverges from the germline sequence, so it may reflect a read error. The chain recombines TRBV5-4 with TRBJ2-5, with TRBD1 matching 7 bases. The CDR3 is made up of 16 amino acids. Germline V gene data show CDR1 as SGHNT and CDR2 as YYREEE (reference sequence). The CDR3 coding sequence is TGTGCCAGCAGCTTCCCTCCTGGGACAGCCCAAGGGACCCAGTACTTC. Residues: CASSFPPGTAQGTQYF. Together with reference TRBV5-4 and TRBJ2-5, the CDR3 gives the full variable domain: ETGVTQSPTHLIKTRGQQVTLRCSSQSGHNTVSWYQQALGQGPQFIFQYYREEENGRGNFPPRFSGLQFPNYSSELNVNALELDDSALYLCASSFPPGTAQGTQYFGPGTRLLVL.

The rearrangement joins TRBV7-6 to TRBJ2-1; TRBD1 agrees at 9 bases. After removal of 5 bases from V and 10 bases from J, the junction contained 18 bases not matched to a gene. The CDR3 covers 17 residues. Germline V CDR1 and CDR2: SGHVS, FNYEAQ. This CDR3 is CASSQSAFGTGLGEQFF. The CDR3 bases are TGTGCCAGCAGCCAGTCTGCCTTTGGGACAGGGTTGGGCGAGCAGTTCTTC.

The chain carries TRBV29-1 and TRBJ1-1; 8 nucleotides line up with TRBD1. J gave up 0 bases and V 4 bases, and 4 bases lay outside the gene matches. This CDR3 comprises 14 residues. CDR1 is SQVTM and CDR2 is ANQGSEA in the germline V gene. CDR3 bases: TGCAGCGTTGCCGACAGGGGCCTGAACACTGAAGCTTTCTTT. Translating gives CSVADRGLNTEAFF.

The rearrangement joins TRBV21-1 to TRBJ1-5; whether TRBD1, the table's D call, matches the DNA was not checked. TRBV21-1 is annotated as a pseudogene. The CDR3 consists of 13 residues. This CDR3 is CASSIGGNQPQHF. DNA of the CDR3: TGTGCCAGCAGCATAGGGGGCAATCAGCCCCAGCATTTT.

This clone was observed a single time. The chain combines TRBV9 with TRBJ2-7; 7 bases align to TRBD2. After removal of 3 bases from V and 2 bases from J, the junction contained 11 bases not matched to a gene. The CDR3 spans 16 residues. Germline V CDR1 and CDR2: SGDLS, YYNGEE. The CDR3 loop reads CASSDRAGSNPYEQYF. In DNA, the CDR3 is TGTGCCAGCAGCGACAGAGCGGGGTCCAATCCCTACGAGCAGTACTTC. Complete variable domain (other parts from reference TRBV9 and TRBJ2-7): DSGVTQTPKHLITATGQRVTLRCSPRSGDLSVYWYQQSLDQGLQFLIQYYNGEERAKGNILERFSAQQFPDLHSELNLSSLELGDSALYFCASSDRAGSNPYEQYFGPGTRLTVT.

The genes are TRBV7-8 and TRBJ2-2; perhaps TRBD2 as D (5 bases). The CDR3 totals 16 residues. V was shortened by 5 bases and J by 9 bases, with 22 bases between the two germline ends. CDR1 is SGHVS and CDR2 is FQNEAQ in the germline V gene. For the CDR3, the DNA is TGTGCCAGCAGCGTTCTAGCCACTCGGCTCGTAAGGGAGCTGTTTTTT. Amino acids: CASSVLATRLVRELFF.

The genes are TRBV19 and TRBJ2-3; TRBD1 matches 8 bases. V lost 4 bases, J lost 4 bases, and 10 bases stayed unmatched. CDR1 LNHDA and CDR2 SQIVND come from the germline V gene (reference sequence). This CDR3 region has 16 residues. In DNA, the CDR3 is TGTGCCAGTAGTACGGTCCGGACAGGGTGGGCAGATACGCAGTATTTT. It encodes CASSTVRTGWADTQYF.